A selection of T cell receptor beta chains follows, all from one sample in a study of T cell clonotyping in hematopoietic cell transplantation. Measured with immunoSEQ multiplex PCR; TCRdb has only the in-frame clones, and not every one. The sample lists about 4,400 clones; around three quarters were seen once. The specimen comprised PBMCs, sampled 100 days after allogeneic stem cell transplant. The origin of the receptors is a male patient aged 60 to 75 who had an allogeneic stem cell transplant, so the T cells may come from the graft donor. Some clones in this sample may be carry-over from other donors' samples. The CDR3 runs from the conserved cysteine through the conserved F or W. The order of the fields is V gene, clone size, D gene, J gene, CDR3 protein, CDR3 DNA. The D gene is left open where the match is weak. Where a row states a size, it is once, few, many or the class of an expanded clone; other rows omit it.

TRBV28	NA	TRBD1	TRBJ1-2	CASSPRGIYGYTF	TGTGCCAGCAGTCCCAGGGGGATCTATGGCTACACCTTC
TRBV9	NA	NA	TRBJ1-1	CASSVSPSLNTEAFF	TGTGCCAGCAGCGTATCCCCGTCGTTGAACACTGAAGCTTTCTTT
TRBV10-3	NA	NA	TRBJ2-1	CAISESNEQFF	TGTGCCATCAGTGAGTCCAATGAGCAGTTCTTC
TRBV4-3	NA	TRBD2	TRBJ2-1	CASSQGGGPNEQFF	TGCGCCAGCAGCCAAGGGGGGGGTCCCAATGAGCAGTTCTTC
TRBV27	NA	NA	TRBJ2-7	CASSQPGPPWEQYF	TGTGCCAGCAGCCAACCGGGACCCCCCTGGGAGCAGTACTTC
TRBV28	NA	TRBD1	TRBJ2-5	CASDTGGPETQYF	TGTGCCAGCGATACAGGGGGACCAGAGACCCAGTACTTC
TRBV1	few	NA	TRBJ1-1	CTSSQDSLNTEAFF	TGCACCAGCAGCCAAGATAGCCTGAACACTGAAGCTTTCTTT
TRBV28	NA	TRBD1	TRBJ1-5	CASTDIGQGASPQHF	TGTGCCAGCACCGACATAGGACAGGGGGCATCGCCCCAGCATTTT
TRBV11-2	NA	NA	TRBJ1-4	CASSGDVTTDEKLFF	TGTGCCAGCAGCGGCGATGTAACCACGGATGAAAAACTGTTTTTT
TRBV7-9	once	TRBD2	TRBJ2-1	CASQSGSEYNEQFF	TGTGCCAGCCAGAGCGGGAGTGAGTACAATGAGCAGTTCTTC
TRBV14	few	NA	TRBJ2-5	CASSPRGLEETQYF	TGTGCCAGCAGTCCTCGGGGGTTGGAAGAGACCCAGTACTTC
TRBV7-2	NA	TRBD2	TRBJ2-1	CASSLSPGGYNEQFF	TGTGCCAGCAGCTTGAGCCCGGGGGGATACAATGAGCAGTTCTTC
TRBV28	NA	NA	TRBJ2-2	CASSGGLSVAGELFF	TGTGCCAGCAGTGGGGGCTTATCCGTCGCCGGGGAGCTGTTTTTT
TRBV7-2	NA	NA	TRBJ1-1	CASSLGAGPSNTEAFF	TGTGCCAGCAGCTTAGGAGCAGGTCCCTCGAACACTGAAGCTTTCTTT
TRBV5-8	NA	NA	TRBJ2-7	CASSLPQGGSYEQYF	TGTGCCAGCAGCTTGCCCCAGGGGGGCTCCTACGAGCAGTACTTC
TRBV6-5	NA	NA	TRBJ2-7	CASSYGGTYEQYF	TGTGCCAGCAGTTACGGAGGTACCTACGAGCAGTACTTC
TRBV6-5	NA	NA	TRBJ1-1	CASSPHKGLTEAFF	TGTGCCAGCAGTCCTCATAAGGGATTAACTGAAGCTTTCTTT
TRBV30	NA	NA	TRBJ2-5	CAWSLTEETQYF	TGTGCCTGGAGTCTCACGGAGGAGACCCAGTACTTC
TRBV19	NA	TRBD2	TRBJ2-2	CASSISGGLTGELFF	TGTGCCAGTAGTATCAGCGGGGGCCTCACCGGGGAGCTGTTTTTT
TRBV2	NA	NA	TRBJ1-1	CASSVLRNTEAFF	TGTGCCAGCAGTGTTTTGCGGAACACTGAAGCTTTCTTT
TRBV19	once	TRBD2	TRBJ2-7	CASSIGLAGDIPYEQYF	TGTGCCAGTAGTATCGGACTAGCGGGAGATATTCCCTACGAGCAGTACTTC
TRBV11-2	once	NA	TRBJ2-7	CASSSVEEGTYEQYF	TGTGCCAGCAGCTCCGTCGAGGAGGGAACCTACGAGCAGTACTTC
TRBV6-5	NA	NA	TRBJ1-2	CASSTSGFLHDYTF	TGTGCCAGCAGTACCTCAGGGTTTTTGCATGACTACACCTTC
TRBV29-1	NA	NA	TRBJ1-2	CSVGSPGAGVGNYGYTF	TGCAGCGTTGGGAGTCCTGGGGCAGGGGTGGGAAACTATGGCTACACCTTC
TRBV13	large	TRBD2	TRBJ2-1	CASSDLAGMLGRQFF	TGTGCCAGCAGCGACCTAGCGGGTATGCTCGGTCGGCAGTTCTTC
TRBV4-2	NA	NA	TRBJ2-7	CASSQDVTAVLYEQYF	TGTGCCAGCAGCCAAGATGTGACAGCGGTCCTCTACGAGCAGTACTTC
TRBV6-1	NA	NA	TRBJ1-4	CATSLVPNEKLFF	TGTGCCACCTCTCTGGTTCCTAATGAAAAACTGTTTTTT
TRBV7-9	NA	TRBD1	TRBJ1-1	CASSGLTGNSFEAFF	TGTGCCAGCAGCGGGTTGACAGGGAACTCCTTTGAAGCTTTCTTT
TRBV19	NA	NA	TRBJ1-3	CASSMSGASGNTIYF	TGTGCCAGTAGTATGTCAGGGGCCTCTGGAAACACCATATATTTT